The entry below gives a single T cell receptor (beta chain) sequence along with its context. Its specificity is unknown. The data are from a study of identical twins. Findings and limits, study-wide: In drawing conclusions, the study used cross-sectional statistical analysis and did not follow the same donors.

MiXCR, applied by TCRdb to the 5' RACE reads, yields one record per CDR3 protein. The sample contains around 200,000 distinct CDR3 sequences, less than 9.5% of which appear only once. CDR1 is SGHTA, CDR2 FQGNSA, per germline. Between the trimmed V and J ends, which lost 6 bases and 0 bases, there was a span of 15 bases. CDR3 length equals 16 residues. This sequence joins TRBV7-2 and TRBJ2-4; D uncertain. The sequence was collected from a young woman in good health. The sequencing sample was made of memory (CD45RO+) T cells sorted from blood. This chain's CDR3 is CASSQDINIAKNIQYF. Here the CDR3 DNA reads TGTGCCAGCAGTCAAGACATAAACATAGCCAAAAACATTCAGTACTTC. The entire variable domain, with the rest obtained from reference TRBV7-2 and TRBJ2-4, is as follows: GAGVSQSPSNKVTEKGKDVELRCDPISGHTALYWYRQSLGQGLEFLIYFQGNSAPDKSGLPSDRFSAERTGGSVSTLTIQRTQQEDSAVYLCASSQDINIAKNIQYFGAGTRLSVL.